This paragraph reports one T cell receptor (beta chain). This entry comes from a study of CD8 T cells in Susac syndrome. The CDR3 length is 13 residues. CDR1 and CDR2 from the germline V gene are SGHRS and YFSETQ. V was cut by 4 bases and J by 2 bases, with 9 bases left in between. Random-hexamer reverse transcription was applied to roughly 0.45 to 1 ug RNA. MiXCR, applied by TCRdb to the immunoSEQ multiplex PCR reads, yields one record per CDR3 protein. The repertoire holds about 300,000 distinct CDR3 sequences, 85% seen once, with around 0.2% in the top ten. Sequenced material: CD8+ T cells from PBMCs. This chain links TRBV5-1 with TRBJ1-2; TRBD1 is a possible D gene (5 bases). This receptor was obtained from a human donor with multiple sclerosis. The DNA for the CDR3 is TGCGCCAGCAGCCCGAGACAGAACTATGGCTACACCTTC. It yields the protein CASSPRQNYGYTF.